This T cell receptor (beta chain) is drawn from a study of cytomegalovirus exposure and HLA in healthy donors. Assay: immunoSEQ multiplex PCR; the TCRdb copy retains only in-frame clones and omits some. Altogether over 250,000 clones are present, 80% to 90% being singletons, with the ten largest covering 1%. The clonotype originates from a woman younger than 35 in good health and CMV-seronegative. Sequenced input: PBMCs.

CDR3 DNA sequence: TGTGCCAGCAGCTCACGAGCCGGGAGTCGGCCCAACGTCCTGACTTTC. Translation gives CASSSRAGSRPNVLTF. The J gene is TRBJ2-6, the V gene TRBV9, with a weak D call TRBD2 (6 bases). The CDR3 length is 16 residues. Trimming cost V 4 bases and J 8 bases, with 19 bases left between them. CDR1 and CDR2 from the germline V gene are SGDLS and YYNGEE. Together with reference TRBV9 and TRBJ2-6, the CDR3 gives the full variable domain: DSGVTQTPKHLITATGQRVTLRCSPRSGDLSVYWYQQSLDQGLQFLIQYYNGEERAKGNILERFSAQQFPDLHSELNLSSLELGDSALYFCASSSRAGSRPNVLTFGAGSRLTVL.